This T cell receptor beta chain was sequenced for a study of beta chain features in type 1 diabetes (dated by TCRdb to 2017 to 2018). Broadly, across the study: No differences in mean age, gender distribution, total cell number or subset yield were found between patients and healthy donors. A total of around 110,000,000 sorted cells were examined across all samples, and RNA yield correlated strongly with the number of cells per subset. The study compared the TCRB repertoires of sorted circulating CD4+ T cell subsets in recently diagnosed type 1 diabetes patients with those in matched healthy donors. Regulatory and stem cell-like memory subsets were obtained from only 8 patients and roughly 8 healthy donors, while naive and central memory subsets were obtained from all 30 or so donors. On the study overall, not on this receptor specifically: Sequencing cDNA rather than genomic DNA could over-represent highly expressing activated cells, although activation and CD3 levels did not differ between groups. At VDJ recombination sites, type 1 diabetes patients had fewer insertions and more deleted nucleotides, which implies abnormalities in thymic rearrangement. Naive, central memory and regulatory TCRB repertoires appeared to be more similar among patients than among healthy donors. Because the HLA sub-analyses included only small numbers of individuals, any influence of HLA type on TCRB rearrangement was left unresolved. PCR may preferentially amplify shorter templates, but because patient and control samples were amplified and corrected together, any resulting skew would affect both groups equally. In all four CD4+ subsets, TCRB CDR3 length was moderately but significantly shorter in type 1 diabetes patients.

The High Capacity cDNA Reverse Transcription Kit was used to reverse transcribe all of the isolated RNA, meaning that expressed TCRB transcripts were what got sequenced. Deep immunoSEQ sequencing was performed on naive, central memory and regulatory T cell samples, with an average of roughly 3.6 million total reads per sample. Sorted cells were lysed in RLT buffer, and RNA was extracted using DNase-treated RNeasy Micro or Mini kits according to cell number. To prevent cross-contamination, each cell subset was processed individually, whereas patient and healthy donor samples were processed jointly. Using the immunoSEQ multiplex PCR, TCRB sequences were amplified from cDNA into 87-bp fragments spanning the CDR3 region. Sequencing of the amplicons was done on the Illumina HiSeq platform. The original pipeline was this. Synthetic template baselines were used to correct PCR bias computationally, reads within Hamming distance 2 were collapsed, and singletons that could not be merged were discarded. Reads were aligned against IMGT so that V, D and J genes, CDR3 length and insertions or deletions at six rearrangement sites could be assigned. Clonotype counts were normalized to sorted cell number within each subset before computing true diversity and Gini coefficients with the tcR R package. The overlap coefficient, calculated on TCRB nucleotide sequences, was used to measure repertoire sharing. Held by TCRdb, this immuneACCESS table contains in-frame sequences only and omits some clones. Under half of the omission traces to an unresolved V gene where checked; the cause of the rest is unknown. V, J and clone size are those of that table, while D and trimming were read from the DNA. The sample yields 300,000 or so clones; around 9.7% were counted once. The ten most abundant clones make up less than 1.2% of the sample.

From each donor, a single peripheral blood sample of about 116 mL on average was drawn into heparinised tubes. A BD FACSAria II was used to sort naive, central memory, regulatory and stem cell-like memory CD4+ T cells with a panel that included CD45RO, CCR7, CD25, CD127, CD95 and CD27. A purity above 98% was achieved for all sorted populations. PBMCs were separated immediately by Lymphoprep density gradient centrifugation and were stained directly, without being cultured. So that batch effects would be minimized, each experiment stained and sorted samples in pairs, pairing one healthy donor with one patient. This clone was seen at least ten times. What antigen it recognizes has not been identified. Qualities for individual bases were not recorded, and no much larger clone is one base off. The CDR3 goes from the cysteine to the phenylalanine over 14 residues. The sequence is cut down to CDR3 DNA, 42 bases in frame from base 1. Germline trimming: 0 bases from V, 14 bases from J; junction bases outside gene matches: 10. In the germline V gene, CDR1 corresponds to SGHRS and CDR2 to YFSETQ.

The specimen was central memory CD4+ T cells from blood. This TCR was recovered from a man younger than 45 with type 1 diabetes. The chain joins TRBV5-1 to TRBJ2-1; TRBD1 fits 8 bases in the junction. The CDR3 protein sequence reads: CASSLAPGGDNKFF. DNA sequence: TGCGCCAGCAGCTTGGCCCCAGGGGGCGACAACAAGTTCTTC.